This T cell receptor (beta chain) was found in a study of cytomegalovirus exposure and HLA in healthy donors. PCR primers comprised 60 Vbeta and 13 Jbeta primers. The table came from immunoSEQ multiplex PCR; TCRdb's copy has only in-frame clones and leaves some out. The sample includes 130,000 or so clones, around 67% seen only once; the top ten take approximately 2%. V lost 4 bases and J 2 bases, leaving 8 bases between the germline ends. Germline CDR1 and CDR2: SGHRS and YFSETQ. This CDR3 comprises 13 residues. General observations from the study: Previously analyzed data showed that most TCR beta V segments were productive at a frequency of about 87% or about 30%. Among TCR beta chains, those listed as cytomegalovirus-associated numbered over 150. There were some public TCRs occurring in many donors, but most TCR sequences were rare.

A note on this clone: The target antigen is unknown.

This chain uses TRBV5-1 with TRBJ2-3; perhaps TRBD2 as D (5 bases). This sequence originates from a woman in her forties in good health and CMV-seropositive. The sequencing sample was made of PBMCs. The CDR3 sequence: CASSPGSTDTQYF. CDR3 DNA: TGCGCCAGCAGCCCGGGATCCACAGATACGCAGTATTTT.